This is a list of T cell receptor beta chains from one sample in a study of T cell clones after liver transplantation. TCRdb's table, derived via immunoSEQ multiplex PCR, lists solely in-frame clones and lacks some. This table holds around 71,000 clones, around 80% found once. This specimen consisted of CD4+ T cells from blood, obtained 12 months after liver transplant. All receptors come from a human patient who received a liver transplant. Some T cells may be graft donor cells. The CDR3 runs from the conserved cysteine through the conserved F or W. A D gene is named only where the DNA matches it firmly. The size entry is marked missing in some rows and otherwise reads once, few, many or a size class.

CDR3aa	CDR3nt	len	v_gene	j_gene	d_gene	abundance
CASSIGGMNTQYF	TGTGCCAGTAGTATAGGGGGTATGAATACGCAGTATTTT	13	TRBV19	TRBJ2-3	NA	NA
CASSRTSEGELFF	TGTGCCAGCAGTCGGACTAGCGAAGGGGAGCTGTTTTTT	13	TRBV14	TRBJ2-2	TRBD2	NA
CASRMTGAGNTIYF	TGTGCCAGCAGGATGACAGGGGCTGGAAACACCATATATTTT	14	TRBV25-1	TRBJ1-3	TRBD1	NA
CASSIERRNTEAFF	TGTGCCAGTAGTATAGAGAGACGGAACACTGAAGCTTTCTTT	14	TRBV19	TRBJ1-1	NA	NA
CSVEDRTYTEAFF	TGCAGCGTTGAAGATCGGACCTACACTGAAGCTTTCTTT	13	TRBV29-1	TRBJ1-1	NA	NA
CASSYSDRVGTEAFF	TGTGCCAGCAGTTACTCGGACAGGGTGGGGACTGAAGCTTTCTTT	15	TRBV6-5	TRBJ1-1	TRBD1	few
CASSGFGRTPNTGELFF	TGTGCCAGCAGTGGGTTTGGCCGAACCCCGAACACCGGGGAGCTGTTTTTT	17	TRBV6-1	TRBJ2-2	NA	few
CARSLPRLAGVGVTYEQYF	TGTGCCAGAAGCTTGCCCAGACTAGCGGGAGTCGGGGTCACCTACGAGCAGTACTTC	19	TRBV5-3	TRBJ2-7	TRBD2	NA
CASFLFTGGANEQYF	TGTGCCAGCTTTCTATTTACAGGGGGCGCGAATGAGCAGTACTTC	15	TRBV2	TRBJ2-7	TRBD1	NA
CASSQGDRPSLGQFF	TGCGCCAGCAGCCAAGGGGATAGGCCTTCTCTGGGGCAGTTCTTC	15	TRBV4-3	TRBJ2-1	NA	NA
CASRTSGSDTGELFF	TGTGCCAGCAGAACTAGCGGGAGCGACACCGGGGAGCTGTTTTTT	15	TRBV28	TRBJ2-2	TRBD2	NA
CASSPVAGGWSYEQYF	TGTGCCAGTAGTCCTGTAGCGGGAGGTTGGTCCTACGAGCAGTACTTC	16	TRBV19	TRBJ2-7	TRBD2	NA
CASSLARGPNQPQHF	TGTGCCAGCAGCTTAGCCAGGGGACCTAATCAGCCCCAGCATTTT	15	TRBV7-2	TRBJ1-5	NA	NA
CASSEGVGNRGRGKLFF	TGTGCCAGCAGTGAAGGCGTAGGGAACAGGGGAAGGGGAAAACTGTTTTTT	17	TRBV6-1	TRBJ1-4	TRBD1	NA
CASSERRGKNIQYF	TGTGCCAGCAGTGAAAGGCGGGGGAAAAACATTCAGTACTTC	14	TRBV6-1	TRBJ2-4	TRBD2	NA
CASSRGLSPALNTEAFF	TGTGCCAGTAGTAGGGGACTGTCGCCTGCATTGAACACTGAAGCTTTCTTT	17	TRBV19	TRBJ1-1	NA	few
CASSLVQTSGYEQYF	TGTGCCAGCAGCTTAGTGCAGACTAGCGGATACGAGCAGTACTTC	15	TRBV7-2	TRBJ2-7	TRBD2	NA
CASSFSRVYNEQFF	TGCGCCAGCAGCTTTAGCAGGGTTTACAATGAGCAGTTCTTC	14	TRBV5-1	TRBJ2-1	NA	NA
CASSLRFRGRTDTQYF	TGTGCCAGCAGTTTAAGGTTCAGGGGTCGGACAGATACGCAGTATTTT	16	TRBV28	TRBJ2-3	NA	NA
CASSEASGHCVDTEAFF	TGTGCCAGCAGTGAAGCTAGTGGACACTGTGTCGACACTGAAGCTTTCTTT	17	TRBV7-6	TRBJ1-1	NA	NA
CAWSRPARRGQPDEQYF	TGTGCCTGGAGTCGACCGGCGAGGCGGGGCCAACCTGACGAGCAGTACTTC	17	TRBV30	TRBJ2-7	NA	NA
CASSSLAGVQETQYF	TGTGCCAGCAGCTCCTTAGCGGGAGTTCAAGAGACCCAGTACTTC	15	TRBV5-4	TRBJ2-5	TRBD2	NA
CASSLDWRESGANVLTF	TGTGCCAGCAGCTTAGACTGGCGGGAGTCTGGGGCCAACGTCCTGACTTTC	17	TRBV7-2	TRBJ2-6	TRBD2	NA
CASSVDRGRYEQYF	TGTGCCAGCAGTGTGGACAGGGGAAGGTACGAGCAGTACTTC	14	TRBV2	TRBJ2-7	TRBD1	NA
CASSPLDQELYNEQFF	TGTGCCAGCAGCCCACTAGACCAGGAGTTATACAATGAGCAGTTCTTC	16	TRBV5-6	TRBJ2-1	NA	once
CASTRGQFYGYTF	TGTGCCAGCACCCGAGGACAGTTCTATGGCTACACCTTC	13	TRBV6-5	TRBJ1-2	NA	few
CASSLVLAGGSHEQYF	TGTGCCAGCAGCTTAGTACTAGCGGGAGGTTCCCACGAGCAGTACTTC	16	TRBV7-2	TRBJ2-7	TRBD2	NA
CASSLDKGTQYF	TGCGCCAGCAGCTTGGACAAGGGGACCCAGTACTTC	12	TRBV5-1	TRBJ2-5	NA	NA
CASRSTSGRAKTYEQYF	TGTGCCAGCAGATCAACTAGCGGGAGGGCAAAAACCTACGAGCAGTACTTC	17	TRBV28	TRBJ2-7	TRBD2	NA
CAWSGSGNQPQHF	TGTGCCTGGAGTGGGTCAGGTAATCAGCCCCAGCATTTT	13	TRBV30	TRBJ1-5	NA	once
CASSQGQGFVGELFF	TGCGCCAGCAGCCAAGGACAGGGGTTCGTCGGGGAGCTGTTTTTT	15	TRBV4-1	TRBJ2-2	TRBD1	NA
CASSSTGRFGNTIYF	TGCGCCAGCAGCTCTACAGGGCGTTTTGGAAACACCATATATTTT	15	TRBV5-1	TRBJ1-3	NA	NA
CASSGGLAGITDTQYF	TGTGCCAGCAGTGGGGGACTAGCGGGTATCACAGATACGCAGTATTTT	16	TRBV2	TRBJ2-3	TRBD2	NA
CASSLLPGAQHF	TGTGCCAGCAGTTTACTTCCAGGGGCCCAGCATTTT	12	TRBV28	TRBJ1-5	NA	NA
CASSPDRGGVEEAFF	TGTGCCAGCAGCCCGGACAGGGGAGGTGTCGAAGAAGCTTTCTTT	15	TRBV5-8	TRBJ1-1	TRBD1	NA